This note documents a single T cell receptor beta chain sequence. Its antigen is not identified. The V and J ends lost 2 bases and 2 bases, in that order; junction bases with no gene match: 6. Germline values: CDR1 SGHTA, CDR2 FQGTGA. The length of the CDR3 is 15 residues. This sample is drawn from a study of CD8+CD57+ T cells in acquired aplastic anemia. Study details: Recorded DNA amounts for sorted CD4+ and CD8+ cells had an average of approximately 3 ug. Regarding the study as a whole: Fewer than 35 CD8+ CDR3 sequences occurred in both the patients and the controls.

For sequencing, patients were chosen who had shown expansion of CD8+CD57+ cells by flow cytometry. Each patient carried a diagnosis of severe acquired aplastic anemia. According to the study, genomic DNA was the template for TCR beta VDJ and CDR3 profiling. MiXCR was run by TCRdb on the reads, yielding one entry per CDR3 protein. This table has 150,000 to 200,000 distinct CDR3 sequences, roughly 63% appearing once. J is TRBJ2-7 and V is TRBV7-3, with 7 bases lining up with TRBD2. Sequencing was carried out using sorted CD4+, CD8+, or CD8+CD57+ T cells (not recorded which) from PBMCs. This clonotype was sampled from a human donor with aplastic anemia. The CDR3 DNA sequence: TGTGCCAGCAGCTTAGATTGGGGGGGGGCCTACGAGCAGTACTTC. Its translation: CASSLDWGGAYEQYF.